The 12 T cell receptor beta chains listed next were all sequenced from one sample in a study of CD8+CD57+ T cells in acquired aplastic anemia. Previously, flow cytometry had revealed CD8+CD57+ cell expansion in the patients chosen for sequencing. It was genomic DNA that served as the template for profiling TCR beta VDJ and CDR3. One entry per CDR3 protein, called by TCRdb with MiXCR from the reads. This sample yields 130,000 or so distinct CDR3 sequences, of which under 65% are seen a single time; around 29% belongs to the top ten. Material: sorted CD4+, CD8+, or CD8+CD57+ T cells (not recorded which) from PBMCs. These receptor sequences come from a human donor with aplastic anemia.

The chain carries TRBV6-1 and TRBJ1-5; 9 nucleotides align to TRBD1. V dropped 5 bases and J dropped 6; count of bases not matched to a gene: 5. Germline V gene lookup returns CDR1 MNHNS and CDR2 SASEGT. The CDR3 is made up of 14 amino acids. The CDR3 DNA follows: TGTGCCAGCAGTCGGACAGGGGAGGCTCAGCCCCAGCATTTT. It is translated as CASSRTGEAQPQHF.

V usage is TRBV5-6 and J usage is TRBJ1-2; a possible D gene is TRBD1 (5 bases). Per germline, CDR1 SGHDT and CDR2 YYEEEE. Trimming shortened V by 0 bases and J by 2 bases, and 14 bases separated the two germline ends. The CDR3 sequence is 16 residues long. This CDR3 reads CASSLVRDGTNYGYTF. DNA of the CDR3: TGTGCCAGCAGCTTGGTCCGGGACGGGACCAACTATGGCTACACCTTC. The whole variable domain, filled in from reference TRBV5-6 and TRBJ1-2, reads DAGVTQSPTHLIKTRGQQVTLRCSPKSGHDTVSWYQQALGQGPQFIFQYYEEEERQRGNFPDRFSGHQFPNYSSELNVNALLLGDSALYLCASSLVRDGTNYGYTFGSGTRLTVV.

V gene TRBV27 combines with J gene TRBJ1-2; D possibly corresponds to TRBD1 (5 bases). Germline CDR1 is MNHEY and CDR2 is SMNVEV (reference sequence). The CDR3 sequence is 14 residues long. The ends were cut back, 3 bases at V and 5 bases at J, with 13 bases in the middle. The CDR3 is CASSLGGGIYGYTF. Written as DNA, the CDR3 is TGTGCCAGCAGTTTGGGGGGGGGGATTTATGGCTACACCTTC.

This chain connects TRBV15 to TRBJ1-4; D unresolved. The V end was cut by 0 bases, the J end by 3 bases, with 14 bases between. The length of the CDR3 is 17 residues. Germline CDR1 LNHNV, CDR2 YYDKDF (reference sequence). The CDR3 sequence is CATSRESQGGSNEKLFF. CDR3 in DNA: TGTGCCACCAGCAGAGAGTCTCAAGGAGGATCTAATGAAAAACTGTTTTTT.

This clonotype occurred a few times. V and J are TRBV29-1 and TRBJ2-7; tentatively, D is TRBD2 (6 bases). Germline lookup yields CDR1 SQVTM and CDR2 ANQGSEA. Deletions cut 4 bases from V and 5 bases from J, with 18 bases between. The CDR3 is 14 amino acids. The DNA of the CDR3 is TGCAGCGTTGTTCTGGGGGGACGCCTGAACGAGCAGTACTTC. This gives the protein CSVVLGGRLNEQYF.

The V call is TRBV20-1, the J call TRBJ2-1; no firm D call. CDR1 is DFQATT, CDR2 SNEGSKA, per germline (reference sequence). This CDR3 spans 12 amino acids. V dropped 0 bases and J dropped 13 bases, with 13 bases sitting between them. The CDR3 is CSARDATEAQFF. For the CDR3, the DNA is TGCAGTGCTAGAGATGCTACAGAGGCTCAGTTCTTC.

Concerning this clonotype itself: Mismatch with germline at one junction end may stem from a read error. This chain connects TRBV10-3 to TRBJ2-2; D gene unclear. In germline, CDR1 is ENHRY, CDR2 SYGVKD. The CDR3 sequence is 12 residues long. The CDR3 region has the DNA TGTGCCAGCAGTTCTATCGCCGGGGAGCTGTTTTTT. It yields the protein CASSSIAGELFF.

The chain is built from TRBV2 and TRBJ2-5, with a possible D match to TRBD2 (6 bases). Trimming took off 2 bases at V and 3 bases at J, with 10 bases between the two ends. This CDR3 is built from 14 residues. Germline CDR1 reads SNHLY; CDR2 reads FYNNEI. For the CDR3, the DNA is TGTGCCAGCAGTGAACTCGGAGGGGAAGAGACCCAGTACTTC. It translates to CASSELGGEETQYF.

The CDR3 nucleotides read TGTGCCGCAGGTAGCGGGAGGGATAGCTCTGGGGCCAACGTCCTGACTTTC. Amino acid sequence: CAAGSGRDSSGANVLTF. The J gene is TRBJ2-6, the V gene TRBV6-5, with 11 positions matching TRBD2. CDR1 is MNHEY, CDR2 SVGAGI, per germline. V shed 11 bases and J 0 bases; nucleotides not matched to a gene: 9. The CDR3 consists of 17 residues.

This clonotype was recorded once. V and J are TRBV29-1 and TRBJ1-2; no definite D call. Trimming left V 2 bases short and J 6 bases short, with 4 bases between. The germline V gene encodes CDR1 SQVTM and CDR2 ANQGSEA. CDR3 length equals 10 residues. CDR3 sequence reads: CSVETDGYTF. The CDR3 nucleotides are TGCAGCGTTGAAACGGATGGCTACACCTTC.

As DNA, the CDR3 is TGTGCCAGCAGCACAGGGTATAATTCACCCCTCCACTTT. Amino acid sequence: CASSTGYNSPLHF. J is TRBJ1-6 and V is TRBV2; weak D call: TRBD1 (6 bases). The CDR3 contains 13 residues. V was pared by 6 bases and J by 4 bases, with 7 bases between. Germline V gene sequence: CDR1 SNHLY, CDR2 FYNNEI.

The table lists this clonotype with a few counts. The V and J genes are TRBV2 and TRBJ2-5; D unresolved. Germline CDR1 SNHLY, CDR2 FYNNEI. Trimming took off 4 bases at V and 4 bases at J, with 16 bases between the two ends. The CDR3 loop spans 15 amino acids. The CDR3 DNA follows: TGTGCCAGCAGTGCGTCTGGGGTAGGTGGAGAGACCCAGTACTTC. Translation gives CASSASGVGGETQYF.